This T cell receptor (beta chain) was obtained from a study of monozygotic twins with inflammatory bowel disease. cDNA for TCRalpha and TCRbeta was amplified by nested PCRs of roughly 15 then roughly 10 cycles. No DNA is given; TCRdb re-called the 5' RACE reads and lists each CDR3 protein once. The table lists about 110,000 distinct CDR3 sequences. Germline V gene data show CDR1 as LNHNV and CDR2 as YYDKDF (reference sequence). CDR3 length: 17 amino acids. V and J are TRBV15 and TRBJ2-1; TCRdb's D gene call, TRBD2, goes unchecked for lack of DNA. The sequence came from a human donor with ulcerative colitis or Crohn's disease, or a healthy co-twin of an affected twin (not recorded which). Sequenced material: blood. CDR3 in amino acids: CATSKGLAGVDYNEQFF.